This TCR beta chain was observed in a study of T cells in localized non-small cell lung cancer. Germline-derived CDR1 and CDR2 are ENHRY and SYGVKD. V was shortened by 5 bases and J by 10 bases, with 9 bases between the two germline ends. The CDR3 spans 11 residues. Sequenced by immunoSEQ multiplex PCR; TCRdb stores in-frame clones only, minus some. The sample records around 28,000 clones, approximately 88% being singletons. Study-level findings and limits: Appearance in adjacent lung was seen for a median 57 of the top 100 tumor clones. Uninvolved adjacent lung showed peak T cell clonality, exceeding tumor. Owing to sequencing of a solitary tumor region, heterogeneity cannot be discounted.

This clone was found once. What it binds is not known. Sequencing was performed on peripheral blood, taken before any cancer treatment. The chain is built from TRBV10-3 and TRBJ2-1; no definite D call. The sequence came from an older female donor with stage I lung adenocarcinoma. Here the CDR3 reads CAISWAQEQFF. In DNA, the CDR3 is TGTGCCATCAGTTGGGCTCAGGAGCAGTTCTTC.